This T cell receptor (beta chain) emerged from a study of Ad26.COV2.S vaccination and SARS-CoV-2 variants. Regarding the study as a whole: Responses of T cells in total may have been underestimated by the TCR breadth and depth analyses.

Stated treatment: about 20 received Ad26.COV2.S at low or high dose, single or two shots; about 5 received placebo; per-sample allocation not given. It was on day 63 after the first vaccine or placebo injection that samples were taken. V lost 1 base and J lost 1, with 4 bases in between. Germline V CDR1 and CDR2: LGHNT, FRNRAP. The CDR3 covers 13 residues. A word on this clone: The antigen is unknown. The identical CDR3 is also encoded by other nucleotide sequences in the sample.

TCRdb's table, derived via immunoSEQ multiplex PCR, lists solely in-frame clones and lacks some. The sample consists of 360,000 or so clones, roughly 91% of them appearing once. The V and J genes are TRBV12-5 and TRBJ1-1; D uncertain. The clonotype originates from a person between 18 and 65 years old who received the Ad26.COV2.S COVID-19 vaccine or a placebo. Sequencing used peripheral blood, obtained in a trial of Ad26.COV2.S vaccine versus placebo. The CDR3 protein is CASGLEANTEAFF. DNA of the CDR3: TGTGCTAGTGGTTTGGAGGCGAACACTGAAGCTTTCTTT.